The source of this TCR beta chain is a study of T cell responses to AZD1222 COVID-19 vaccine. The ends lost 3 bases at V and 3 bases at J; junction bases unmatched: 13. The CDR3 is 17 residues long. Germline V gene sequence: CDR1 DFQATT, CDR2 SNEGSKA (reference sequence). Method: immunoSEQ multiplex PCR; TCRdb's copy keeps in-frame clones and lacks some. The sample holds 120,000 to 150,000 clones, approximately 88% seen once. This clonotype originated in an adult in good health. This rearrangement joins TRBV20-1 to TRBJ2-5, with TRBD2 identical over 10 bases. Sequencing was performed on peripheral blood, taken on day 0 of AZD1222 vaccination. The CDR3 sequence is CSASPALAGAQKETQYF. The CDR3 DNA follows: TGCAGTGCTAGTCCAGCTCTAGCGGGGGCCCAAAAAGAGACCCAGTACTTC.